Listed here is a single T cell receptor (beta chain). The antigen remains undetermined. Within Nashville, Tennessee resided all donors, each a Caucasian adult. This record comes from a study of shared clonotypes between healthy human individuals. Study details: Those who served as donors were a couple of women and a few men between the ages of 18 and 49.

Several immunoSEQ plates held equal portions of the genomic DNA taken from each subset. Clones were sequenced by immunoSEQ multiplex PCR, and TCRdb holds only the in-frame ones, with some missing. The table shows around 980,000 clones, with 78% occurring only once. Overall study results and limits: It was the few donors that limited the genetic and exposure-history diversity represented.

Trimming pared 2 bases from V and 3 bases from J, leaving 10 bases between. The CDR3 contains 13 residues. Looked up from germline, CDR1 is GTSNPN and CDR2 is SVGIG (reference sequence). Sequences were obtained from memory CD4+ T cells from PBMCs. Subset reported: CD45RA-negative fraction. The chain has TRBV30 and TRBJ1-2, with D perhaps matching TRBD1 (5 bases). This sequence was found in a man aged 18 to 35 in good health. Some clones in this sample may be carry-over from other donors' samples. The CDR3 reads CAWSSGTYYGYTF. CDR3 sequence (DNA): TGTGCCTGGAGTTCCGGGACCTACTATGGCTACACCTTC.